This T cell receptor beta chain appears in the sequencing data of a study of blood T cell repertoires in COVID-19. Overall study: Samples taken during acute and convalescent COVID-19 were collected in the United States, Italy and Spain. The analysed material was cDNA or gDNA that came from T cells, B-cell-depleted T cells, or PBMCs.

The germline V gene has CDR1 SGHRS and CDR2 YFSETQ. The CDR3 is made up of 15 amino acids. V was shortened by 0 bases and J by 3 bases, with 13 bases between the two germline ends. In the authors' methods: Reference gene primer amplification gave nucleated cell count estimates. The table came from immunoSEQ multiplex PCR; TCRdb's copy has only in-frame clones and leaves some out. That table gives V, J and clone size, and the DNA gave D and trimming. Of about 300,000 clones in the sample, about four fifths are singletons; the top ten hold almost 1.5%. It was during active infection that Seattle patients were enrolled and then longitudinally followed.

The chain employs TRBV5-1 and TRBJ2-7; possibly TRBD1 for D (6 bases). What was sequenced was peripheral blood. The clonotype was recovered from a human donor with COVID-19, enrolled during active disease. The donor label of this sample is uncertain. The CDR3: CASSLERDTYYEQYF. Written as DNA, the CDR3 is TGCGCCAGCAGCTTGGAAAGGGACACTTACTACGAGCAGTACTTC.